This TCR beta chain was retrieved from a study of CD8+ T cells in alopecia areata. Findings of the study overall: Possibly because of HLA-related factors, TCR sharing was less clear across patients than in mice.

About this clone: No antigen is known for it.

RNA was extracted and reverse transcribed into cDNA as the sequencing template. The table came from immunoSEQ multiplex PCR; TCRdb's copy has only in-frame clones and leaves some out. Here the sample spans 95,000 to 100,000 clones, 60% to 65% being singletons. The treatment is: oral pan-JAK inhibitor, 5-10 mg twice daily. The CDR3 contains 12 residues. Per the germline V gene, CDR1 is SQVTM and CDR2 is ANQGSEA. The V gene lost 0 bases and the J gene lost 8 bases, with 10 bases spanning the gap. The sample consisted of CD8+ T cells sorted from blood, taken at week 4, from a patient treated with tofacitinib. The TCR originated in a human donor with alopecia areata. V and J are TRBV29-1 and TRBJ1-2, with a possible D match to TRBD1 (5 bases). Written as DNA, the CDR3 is TGCAGCGTTGAAGATGTCTGGGGGGGCTACACCTTC. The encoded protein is CSVEDVWGGYTF.